The clone carrying this TCR beta chain was seen at least ten times. Its antigen is undetermined. The entry originates in a study of CD8+CD57+ T cells in acquired aplastic anemia. Study-level background: Recorded DNA amounts for sorted CD4+ and CD8+ cells had an average of approximately 3 ug.

Trimming took 7 bases from V and 3 from J, leaving 12 bases between them. The CDR3 runs 14 residues. Germline CDR1 and CDR2: WNHNN and SYGVQD (reference sequence). Template material for TCR beta VDJ and CDR3 profiling consisted of genomic DNA. MiXCR was run by TCRdb on the reads, yielding one entry per CDR3 protein. The data show hundreds of thousands of distinct CDR3 sequences, with roughly 34% seen just once and roughly 0.8% held by the top ten. The study's findings and limits: Patients and controls shared over 25 CD8+ CDR3 sequences, which appeared highly expressed in patients and within their immunodominant clones.

Only patients with CD8+CD57+ cell expansion on flow cytometry were chosen for sequencing. All patients had severe acquired aplastic anemia. Sequencing was carried out using sorted CD4+, CD8+, or CD8+CD57+ T cells (not recorded which) from PBMCs. This TCR was sampled from a human donor with aplastic anemia. The V gene is TRBV10-1, the J gene TRBJ2-2; D perhaps matches TRBD2 (5 bases). The CDR3 spells CASNRLAYTGELFF. CDR3 coding DNA: TGCGCCAGCAATAGATTAGCGTACACCGGGGAGCTGTTTTTT.